This T cell receptor beta chain was sequenced during a study of monozygotic twins with cystic fibrosis. Profiled with immunoSEQ multiplex PCR; TCRdb holds only in-frame clones, not every one. Among approximately 34,000 clones listed, over 70% were seen once. Points from the study as a whole: Age, concordance and disease severity did not associate with shared CDR3 numbers. V usage most resembled the co-twin in 13 of 16 pairs. Monozygotic CF twins shared more identical nucleotide clonotypes than unrelated patients. Clonality was generally low (median roughly 0.0095), higher in the most severe patients.

As to this clone: Its antigen is still unknown.

The CDR3 spans 19 residues. CDR1 and CDR2 from the germline V gene are SGDLS and YYNGEE. The junction had 15 bases not matched to a gene; V was cut back by 4 bases and J by 2 bases. The material sequenced was blood. This TCR was sampled from a girl aged 2 to 10 with cystic fibrosis. This chain connects TRBV9 to TRBJ1-6, with TRBD1 matching 7 bases. The CDR3 loop is CASSYTGERSGTYNSPLHF. In nucleotides, the CDR3 is TGTGCCAGCAGCTACACAGGGGAGCGGTCAGGAACCTATAATTCACCCCTCCACTTT.